A single sample gave rise to the 22 T cell receptor beta chains below, sequenced in a study of blood T cell repertoires in COVID-19 (dated by TCRdb to 2020 to 2022). Receptor libraries were prepared by the immunoSEQ multiplex PCR assay. The immuneACCESS repertoire file appears here via TCRdb, limited to in-frame rearrangements. These files lack a portion of the clones; in checked studies, under half of the deficit traces to unresolved V genes, and the cause of the others is not known. The sample profile shows 160,000 or so clones; approximately 93% of them were found once. About 2% of the sample comes from the top ten. Sequencing used peripheral blood. Every receptor here comes from a woman aged 60-75 years with COVID-19, enrolled during active disease.

The chain links TRBV19 to TRBJ1-2, with D tentatively TRBD1 (5 bases). The CDR3 totals 15 residues. Trimming left V 5 bases short and J 6 bases short, with 19 bases between. The V gene's germline CDR1 is LNHDA and CDR2 SQIVND (reference sequence). CDR3 coding DNA: TGTGCCAGTAGTTCGCAGGGCGGGGAGTGGGATGGCTACACCTTC. Amino acids: CASSSQGGEWDGYTF.

The chain couples TRBV18 to TRBJ1-1; 8 bases fit TRBD1. Germline-derived CDR1 and CDR2 are KGHSH and LQKENI. This CDR3 comprises 13 residues. Losses at the gene ends were 5 bases for V and 4 bases for J; bases not matched to a gene: 3. The CDR3 region is CASSTDRGTEAFF. In DNA, the CDR3 is TGTGCCAGCTCAACCGACAGGGGCACTGAAGCTTTCTTT. The whole variable domain, filled in from reference TRBV18 and TRBJ1-1, reads NAGVMQNPRHLVRRRGQEARLRCSPMKGHSHVYWYRQLPEEGLKFMVYLQKENIIDESGMPKERFSAEFPKEGPSILRIQQVVRGDSAAYFCASSTDRGTEAFFGQGTRLTVV.

The genes are TRBV14 and TRBJ2-6; possibly TRBD1 for D (6 bases). The germline gives CDR1 SGHDN, CDR2 FVKESK. The CDR3 sequence is 16 residues long. The V end lost 1 base, the J end lost 3 bases, and 10 bases lay between the germline ends. The CDR3 DNA reads TGTGCCAGCAGCCAAGGGCAGGGGTATGGGGCCAACGTCCTGACTTTC. Its protein is CASSQGQGYGANVLTF.

The CDR3 DNA reads as TGTGCCAGCAGTTGGACAGAAGCTAACACTGAAGCTTTCTTT. Translated: CASSWTEANTEAFF. The rearrangement links TRBV2 to TRBJ1-1, with D tentatively TRBD1 (6 bases). The V gene lost 5 bases and the J gene lost 2 bases, with 12 bases spanning the gap. Per germline, CDR1 SNHLY and CDR2 FYNNEI. The CDR3 has 14 residues.

The rearrangement links TRBV30 to TRBJ1-1; D perhaps matches TRBD1 (6 bases). The CDR3 is 15 amino acids. CDR1 and CDR2 from the germline V gene are GTSNPN and SVGIG (reference sequence). V was pared by 3 bases and J by 1 base, with 15 bases between. The CDR3 coding sequence is TGTGCCTGGAGACCCCACAGGGCAGGGAACACTGAAGCTTTCTTT. It codes for CAWRPHRAGNTEAFF.

This clone was seen only once. The J gene is TRBJ1-2, the V gene TRBV27; tentative D call: TRBD1 (5 bases). This CDR3 contains 15 residues. V lost 2 bases to trimming and J lost 7 bases, with 17 bases between them. From germline, CDR1 is MNHEY and CDR2 SMNVEV (reference sequence). CDR3 nucleotides: TGTGCCAGCAGTTTAGCTGGGGGAGGGTTGGGTGGCTACACCTTC. Translated, it gives CASSLAGGGLGGYTF.

V is TRBV2 and J is TRBJ1-2; 7 bases are a match to TRBD1. V lost 6 bases to trimming and J lost 1 base; unmatched junction nucleotides: 2. CDR3 length: 13 residues. Germline V lookup: CDR1 SNHLY, CDR2 FYNNEI. The CDR3 is CASRGDSNYGYTF. DNA of the CDR3: TGTGCCAGCAGAGGGGACAGTAACTATGGCTACACCTTC.

The chain joins TRBV29-1 to TRBJ1-1; no definite D call. The CDR3 runs to 13 residues. V was shortened by 4 bases and J by 4 bases, with 13 bases between the two germline ends. Germline CDR1 is SQVTM and CDR2 is ANQGSEA. The CDR3 is CSVVESGITEAFF. The CDR3 DNA reads as TGCAGCGTTGTGGAATCGGGAATCACTGAAGCTTTCTTT.

The rearrangement uses TRBV5-1 and TRBJ2-2; TRBD2 aligns across 9 bases. Germline V gives CDR1 SGHRS, CDR2 YFSETQ. This CDR3 has 15 residues. V was clipped by 0 bases and J by 6 bases; unmatched bases: 3. The CDR3 sequence: CASSLVRGGPGELFF. CDR3 in DNA: TGCGCCAGCAGCTTGGTGCGGGGGGGCCCCGGGGAGCTGTTTTTT.

This rearrangement joins TRBV5-1 to TRBJ1-2, with no clear D. Trimming took off 6 bases at V and 2 bases at J, with 14 bases between the two ends. CDR3 length: 14 amino acids. The germline V gene has CDR1 SGHRS and CDR2 YFSETQ. The CDR3 loop is CASTSHDGNYGYTF. CDR3 in DNA: TGCGCCAGCACCTCACATGACGGGAACTATGGCTACACCTTC.

The chain combines TRBV6-5 with TRBJ1-4; perhaps TRBD1 as D (6 bases). Germline CDR1 is MNHEY and CDR2 is SVGAGI. V was trimmed by 4 bases and J by 3 bases, leaving 9 bases between them. CDR3 length equals 14 residues. CDR3 nucleotide sequence: TGTGCCAGCAGTTTCAGGGGTTCTAATGAAAAACTGTTTTTT. Translating it yields CASSFRGSNEKLFF.

This clone appeared once. V is TRBV30 and J is TRBJ1-2; 8 nucleotides match TRBD1. The ends lost 2 bases at V and 2 bases at J; junction bases unmatched: 7. This CDR3 is built from 15 residues. Germline V gene data show CDR1 as GTSNPN and CDR2 as SVGIG (reference sequence). This CDR3 is CAWSIPGQVNYGYTF. CDR3 nucleotide sequence: TGTGCCTGGAGTATCCCGGGACAGGTGAACTATGGCTACACCTTC. Complete variable domain (other parts from reference TRBV30 and TRBJ1-2): SQTIHQWPATLVQPVGSPLSLECTVEGTSNPNLYWYRQAAGRGLQLLFYSVGIGQISSEVPQNLSASRPQDRQFILSSKKLLLSDSGFYLCAWSIPGQVNYGYTFGSGTRLTVV.

As DNA, the CDR3 is TGTGCCATCAGTGGGACAGGGCGTTATAATTCACCCCTCCACTTT. It translates to CAISGTGRYNSPLHF. This chain links TRBV10-3 with TRBJ1-6, with 8 positions matching TRBD1. The germline CDR1 and CDR2 sequences are ENHRY and SYGVKD. Trimming took 4 bases from V and 4 from J; bases not matched to a gene: 3. This CDR3 contains 15 residues.

The chain has TRBV7-2 and TRBJ1-5; 11 bases map to TRBD1. The CDR3 is 16 amino acids. The germline V gene encodes CDR1 SGHTA and CDR2 FQGNSA. J lost 9 bases, V lost 5 bases, and 12 bases had no gene match. CDR3 nucleotide sequence: TGTGCCAGCAGCCCACTCCGGGACAGGGGGTTGATGCCCCAGCATTTT. Translated: CASSPLRDRGLMPQHF. The full variable domain, completed using reference TRBV7-2 and TRBJ1-5, is GAGVSQSPSNKVTEKGKDVELRCDPISGHTALYWYRQSLGQGLEFLIYFQGNSAPDKSGLPSDRFSAERTGGSVSTLTIQRTQQEDSAVYLCASSPLRDRGLMPQHFGDGTRLSIL.

The rearrangement links TRBV11-2 to TRBJ2-7; 12 bases fit TRBD2. The junction had 8 bases not matched to a gene; V was cut back by 5 bases and J by 6 bases. From germline, CDR1 is SGHAT and CDR2 FQNNGV. The CDR3 is made up of 15 amino acids. CDR3 bases: TGTGCCAGCAGCATCTCTAGCGGGGGGGCGATCGAGCAGTACTTC. This sequence encodes CASSISSGGAIEQYF.

V and J are TRBV5-1 and TRBJ1-4; TRBD1 matches at 9 bases. The CDR3 length is 15 residues. The germline V gene has CDR1 SGHRS and CDR2 YFSETQ. With V trimmed by 0 bases and J by 8 bases, 5 bases remained unmatched. The CDR3, as DNA: TGCGCCAGCAGCTTGGAAGGACAGGGGCACGAAAAACTGTTTTTT. It translates to CASSLEGQGHEKLFF.

The V call is TRBV11-2, the J call TRBJ2-1; 7 bases are shared with TRBD2. The V gene end was trimmed by 5 bases and the J gene end by 9 bases; junction bases not matched to a gene: 13. Per germline, CDR1 SGHAT and CDR2 FQNNGV. This CDR3 has 15 amino acids. The CDR3 here is CASSPPGGGRGEQFF. Written as DNA, the CDR3 is TGTGCCAGCAGCCCCCCTGGCGGGGGAAGGGGTGAGCAGTTCTTC.

The chain uses TRBV6-2 or TRBV6-3 and TRBJ2-5; perhaps TRBD2 as D (5 bases). The CDR3 covers 13 residues. Germline values: CDR1 MNHEY, CDR2 SVGEGT. Trimming left V 4 bases short and J 1 base short, with 7 bases between. CDR3 sequence (DNA): TGTGCCAGCAGTTCGGGGATCCAAGAGACCCAGTACTTC. Translation gives CASSSGIQETQYF.

The chain carries TRBV25-1 and TRBJ1-2; TRBD1 agrees at 9 bases. V trimming: 6 bases; J trimming: 4 bases; junction bases outside the gene matches: 6. This CDR3 contains 14 residues. CDR1 is MGHDK and CDR2 is SYGVNS in the germline V gene. The CDR3 here is CASRGTGYAYGYTF. In nucleotides, the CDR3 is TGTGCCAGCAGAGGGACAGGGTACGCCTATGGCTACACCTTC.

The chain combines TRBV5-1 with TRBJ2-1, with 15 nucleotides matching TRBD2. This CDR3 has 16 residues. Germline assignment: CDR1 SGHRS and CDR2 YFSETQ. Trimming removed 2 bases from V and 9 bases from J; junction bases left unmatched: 6. In nucleotides, the CDR3 is TGCGCCAGCAGCTTAGGACTAGCGGGGGGGCCGCTTGAGCAGTTCTTC. Translation: CASSLGLAGGPLEQFF.

The chain joins TRBV5-1 to TRBJ2-7; the match to TRBD2 covers 7 bases. CDR1 is SGHRS and CDR2 is YFSETQ in the germline V gene. This CDR3 contains 14 residues. The ends lost 2 bases at V and 4 bases at J; junction bases unmatched: 6. The CDR3 region is CASSLAGLQYEQYF. In nucleotides, the CDR3 is TGCGCCAGCAGCTTAGCGGGATTACAATACGAGCAGTACTTC.

This clone was seen a few times. CDR3 sequence reads: CASSFGHGTEAFF. CDR3 sequence (DNA): TGTGCCAGTAGTTTCGGACATGGGACTGAAGCTTTCTTT. The chain links TRBV19 to TRBJ1-1; maybe TRBD1 (5 bases). The V gene lost 5 bases and the J gene lost 5 bases, with 12 bases spanning the gap. Germline V gene lookup returns CDR1 LNHDA and CDR2 SQIVND (reference sequence). CDR3 length: 13 amino acids.